The next 2 T cell receptor beta chains were all read from a single sample in a study of blood T cells in healthy people across ages. A second 7 to 11 cycle PCR used barcoded and J-beta primers. TCRdb used MiXCR to reprocess the 5' RACE reads, holding one entry per CDR3 protein. In the table there are almost 1 million distinct CDR3 sequences, 45% to 60% of which are singletons. The sample comprised blood. These receptors came from a woman aged 60-75 years in good health.

This chain connects TRBV27 to TRBJ2-5, with 9 bases that match TRBD1. CDR3 length: 13 residues. V trimming: 8 bases; J trimming: 6 bases; junction bases outside the gene matches: 7. Germline-derived CDR1 and CDR2 are MNHEY and SMNVEV (reference sequence). CDR3 nucleotide sequence: TGTGCCAGCGGGGACAGGGTTCAACAGACCCAGTACTTC. Translating it yields CASGDRVQQTQYF.

The chain carries TRBV5-1 and TRBJ2-1; 7 positions agree with TRBD2. V shed 0 bases and J 9 bases; nucleotides not matched to a gene: 12. Germline V gives CDR1 SGHRS, CDR2 YFSETQ. The CDR3 loop spans 16 amino acids. CDR3 sequence: CASSLAPTRGRAEQFF. CDR3 nucleotide sequence: TGCGCCAGCAGCTTGGCCCCGACTAGAGGGAGGGCTGAGCAGTTCTTC. The full variable domain, its missing parts supplied by reference TRBV5-1 and TRBJ2-1, is KAGVTQTPRYLIKTRGQQVTLSCSPISGHRSVSWYQQTPGQGLQFLFEYFSETQRNKGNFPGRFSGRQFSNSRSEMNVSTLELGDSALYLCASSLAPTRGRAEQFFGPGTRLTVL.